These T cell receptor beta chains were read from a single sample in a study of regulatory T cells in long-lasting Graves disease. Using its own MiXCR run on the multiplex PCR reads, TCRdb lists one record per CDR3 protein. The repertoire holds roughly 430,000 distinct CDR3 sequences, 20% to 25% seen once, with roughly 13% in the top ten. This sample comprised peripheral blood mononuclear cells (PBMCs), obtained when the disease was refractory, from a patient treated with antithyroid drugs. Receptor source: a female donor with Graves disease. CDR3s include the opening cysteine and the closing phenylalanine or tryptophan. The order of the fields is V gene, clone size, D gene, J gene, CDR3 protein, CDR3 DNA. A D gene is named only where the DNA matches it firmly. For some rows the clone size is stated as once, few or many, or as a class when expanded; others skip it.

V gene: TRBV29-1; clone size: few; D gene: .; J gene: TRBJ1-2; CDR3 protein: CSVEDGTRYGYTF; CDR3 DNA: TGCAGCGTTGAAGATGGGACACGGTATGGCTACACCTTC
V gene: TRBV15; clone size: many; D gene: .; J gene: TRBJ2-7; CDR3 protein: CATSRDRRLTYEQYF; CDR3 DNA: TGTGCCACCAGCAGAGACCGACGTCTAACCTACGAGCAGTACTTC
V gene: TRBV15; clone size: .; D gene: TRBD1; J gene: TRBJ2-6; CDR3 protein: CATTGTGIFSGANVLTF; CDR3 DNA: TGTGCCACCACCGGGACAGGGATCTTCTCTGGGGCCAACGTCCTGACTTTC
V gene: TRBV3-1; clone size: few; D gene: .; J gene: TRBJ1-1; CDR3 protein: CASSQDGSGMGTEAFF; CDR3 DNA: TGTGCCAGCAGCCAAGATGGGTCAGGGATGGGGACTGAAGCTTTCTTT
V gene: TRBV27; clone size: .; D gene: TRBD1; J gene: TRBJ1-6; CDR3 protein: CASSSTGQENYNSPLHF; CDR3 DNA: TGTGCCAGCAGCTCCACAGGACAGGAGAACTATAATTCACCCCTCCACTTT
V gene: TRBV2; clone size: many; D gene: TRBD1; J gene: TRBJ1-5; CDR3 protein: CASSARTGGGQPQHF; CDR3 DNA: TGTGCCAGCAGTGCGAGGACAGGGGGCGGTCAGCCCCAGCATTTT
V gene: TRBV2; clone size: many; D gene: TRBD1; J gene: TRBJ2-4; CDR3 protein: CATSGTDKNIQYF; CDR3 DNA: TGTGCCACCTCCGGGACAGATAAAAACATTCAGTACTTC
V gene: TRBV15; clone size: many; D gene: .; J gene: TRBJ1-5; CDR3 protein: CATAGDGNQPQHF; CDR3 DNA: TGTGCCACAGCTGGGGATGGCAATCAGCCCCAGCATTTT
V gene: TRBV2; clone size: many; D gene: .; J gene: TRBJ1-1; CDR3 protein: CASSENAGLNTEAFF; CDR3 DNA: TGTGCCAGCAGTGAAAATGCGGGGCTGAACACTGAAGCTTTCTTT
V gene: TRBV11-3; clone size: .; D gene: TRBD1; J gene: TRBJ1-5; CDR3 protein: CASSSRTGGRNQPQHF; CDR3 DNA: TGTGCCAGCAGCTCGAGGACAGGGGGTAGGAATCAGCCCCAGCATTTT
V gene: TRBV19; clone size: .; D gene: TRBD1; J gene: TRBJ1-2; CDR3 protein: CASKTLTGSSSGYTF; CDR3 DNA: TGTGCCAGTAAAACCCTGACAGGGAGCTCCTCTGGCTACACCTTC
V gene: TRBV28; clone size: .; D gene: .; J gene: TRBJ1-1; CDR3 protein: CASSGEGSGTEAFF; CDR3 DNA: TGTGCCAGCAGCGGTGAGGGGTCGGGCACTGAAGCTTTCTTT
V gene: TRBV9; clone size: .; D gene: .; J gene: TRBJ2-3; CDR3 protein: CASSHTGAGKLDTQYF; CDR3 DNA: TGTGCCAGCAGCCATACCGGGGCAGGCAAGTTAGATACGCAGTATTTT
V gene: TRBV5-1; clone size: .; D gene: .; J gene: TRBJ2-3; CDR3 protein: CASSLDPPDMVTDTQYF; CDR3 DNA: TGCGCCAGCAGCTTGGACCCCCCGGACATGGTCACAGATACGCAGTATTTT
V gene: TRBV20-1; clone size: .; D gene: .; J gene: TRBJ1-1; CDR3 protein: CSASQGRETEAFF; CDR3 DNA: TGCAGTGCTAGTCAAGGGAGGGAAACTGAAGCTTTCTTT
V gene: TRBV28; clone size: many; D gene: .; J gene: TRBJ2-4; CDR3 protein: CASSFFSVENIQYF; CDR3 DNA: TGTGCCAGCAGTTTTTTCAGTGTCGAAAACATTCAGTACTTC
V gene: TRBV15; clone size: many; D gene: TRBD1; J gene: TRBJ1-1; CDR3 protein: CATSRPGQVRTEAFF; CDR3 DNA: TGTGCCACCAGCAGGCCGGGACAGGTGCGGACTGAAGCTTTCTTT
V gene: TRBV2; clone size: many; D gene: TRBD1; J gene: TRBJ1-2; CDR3 protein: CASRGTGRGNGYTF; CDR3 DNA: TGTGCCAGCAGGGGGACAGGGAGGGGAAATGGCTACACCTTC
V gene: TRBV4-1; clone size: .; D gene: TRBD2; J gene: TRBJ2-7; CDR3 protein: CASSQGSSGSYEQYF; CDR3 DNA: TGCGCCAGCAGCCAAGGAAGTAGCGGGAGCTACGAGCAGTACTTC
V gene: TRBV28; clone size: many; D gene: TRBD2; J gene: TRBJ2-7; CDR3 protein: CASSLGGGYAGTRGGEQYF; CDR3 DNA: TGTGCCAGCAGTTTAGGGGGGGGGTATGCCGGGACTAGGGGAGGCGAGCAGTACTTC
V gene: TRBV20-1; clone size: few; D gene: TRBD2; J gene: TRBJ2-7; CDR3 protein: CSARGLAGGPYEQYF; CDR3 DNA: TGCAGTGCTAGAGGGCTAGCGGGAGGGCCTTACGAGCAGTACTTC
V gene: TRBV14; clone size: .; D gene: .; J gene: TRBJ2-1; CDR3 protein: CASSQDPLSEQFF; CDR3 DNA: TGTGCCAGCAGCCAAGATCCGCTCAGTGAGCAGTTCTTC
V gene: TRBV7-3; clone size: .; D gene: TRBD2; J gene: TRBJ2-2; CDR3 protein: CASSSSSGLVTGELFF; CDR3 DNA: TGTGCCAGCAGCTCCTCTAGCGGCCTGGTCACCGGGGAGCTGTTTTTT
V gene: TRBV30; clone size: .; D gene: .; J gene: TRBJ2-2; CDR3 protein: CAWSFAGELFF; CDR3 DNA: TGTGCCTGGAGTTTCGCCGGGGAGCTGTTTTTT
V gene: TRBV28; clone size: few; D gene: .; J gene: TRBJ1-3; CDR3 protein: CASSHGYRDSGNTIYF; CDR3 DNA: TGTGCCAGCAGTCACGGCTACAGGGACTCTGGAAACACCATATATTTT
V gene: TRBV19; clone size: .; D gene: .; J gene: TRBJ2-2; CDR3 protein: CASRVSGPNTGELFF; CDR3 DNA: TGTGCCAGTAGGGTGTCGGGGCCGAACACCGGGGAGCTGTTTTTT
V gene: TRBV2; clone size: .; D gene: TRBD1; J gene: TRBJ2-3; CDR3 protein: CARSDSGQGGTDTQYF; CDR3 DNA: TGTGCCCGCAGTGACTCGGGACAGGGGGGTACAGATACGCAGTATTTT
V gene: TRBV27; clone size: many; D gene: .; J gene: TRBJ2-2; CDR3 protein: CASSLVPNLGAGELFF; CDR3 DNA: TGTGCCAGCAGTTTGGTCCCCAACTTAGGGGCCGGGGAGCTGTTTTTT
V gene: TRBV6-2/TRBV6-3; clone size: many; D gene: .; J gene: TRBJ1-4; CDR3 protein: CASSYSGSATNEKLFF; CDR3 DNA: TGTGCCAGCAGTTACTCCGGGAGTGCAACTAATGAAAAACTGTTTTTT
V gene: TRBV20-1; clone size: many; D gene: TRBD2; J gene: TRBJ2-5; CDR3 protein: CSARDFRRGEETQYF; CDR3 DNA: TGCAGTGCTAGAGATTTTCGGCGGGGGGAAGAGACCCAGTACTTC
V gene: TRBV28; clone size: many; D gene: TRBD1; J gene: TRBJ2-2; CDR3 protein: CASKGQGDTGELFF; CDR3 DNA: TGTGCCAGCAAAGGACAGGGGGACACCGGGGAGCTGTTTTTT